This TCR beta chain derives from a study of CD8+CD57+ T cells in acquired aplastic anemia. The overall study: Average DNA yield from sorted CD4+ and CD8+ cells was approximately 3 ug. Healthy donors yielded 8.5 million to 13 million CD4+ cell reads on average.

TCR beta VDJ and CDR3 profiles were obtained from a genomic DNA template. TCRdb used MiXCR to reprocess the reads, holding one entry per CDR3 protein. The data show approximately 45,000 distinct CDR3 sequences, around 73% seen once. V was pared by 9 bases and J by 4 bases, with 7 bases between. This CDR3 contains 10 residues. Germline CDR1 SGHTA, CDR2 FQGNSA. With regard to this clonotype: Its antigen is currently unknown.

Regarding the study as a whole: Overlap between patients and controls comprised 25 to 35 CD8+ CDR3 sequences. CD8+ Simpson's diversity in patients was not significantly different from that in controls.

The chain joins TRBV7-2 to TRBJ2-7; no firm D call. The sample consisted of sorted CD4+, CD8+, or CD8+CD57+ T cells (not recorded which) from PBMCs. This receptor was identified in a human donor in good health, serving as a control. The CDR3: CARPKYEQYF. The CDR3 bases are TGTGCCAGACCTAAATACGAGCAGTACTTC.